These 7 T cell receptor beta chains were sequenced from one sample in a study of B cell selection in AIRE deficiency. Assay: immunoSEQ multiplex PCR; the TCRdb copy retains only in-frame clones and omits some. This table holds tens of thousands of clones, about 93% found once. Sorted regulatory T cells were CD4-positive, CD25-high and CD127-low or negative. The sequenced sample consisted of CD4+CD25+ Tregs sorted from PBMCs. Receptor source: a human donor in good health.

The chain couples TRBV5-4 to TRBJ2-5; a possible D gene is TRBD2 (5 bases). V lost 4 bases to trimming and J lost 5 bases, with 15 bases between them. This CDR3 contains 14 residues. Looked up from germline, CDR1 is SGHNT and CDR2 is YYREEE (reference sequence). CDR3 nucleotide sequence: TGTGCCAGCAGCCGCAGTCGGGGTTCGGAGACCCAGTACTTC. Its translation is CASSRSRGSETQYF.

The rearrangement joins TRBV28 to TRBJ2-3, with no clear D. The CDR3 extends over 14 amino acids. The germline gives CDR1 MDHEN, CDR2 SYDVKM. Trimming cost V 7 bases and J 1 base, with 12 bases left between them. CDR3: CASTRVTGTDTQYF. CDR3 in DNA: TGTGCCAGCACAAGGGTGACGGGCACAGATACGCAGTATTTT.

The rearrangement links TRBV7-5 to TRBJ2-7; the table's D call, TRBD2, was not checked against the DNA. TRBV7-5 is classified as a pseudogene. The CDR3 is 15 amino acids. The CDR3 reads CASSTQAGWNYEQYF. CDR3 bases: TGTGCCAGCAGCACACAAGCGGGTTGGAACTACGAGCAGTACTTC.

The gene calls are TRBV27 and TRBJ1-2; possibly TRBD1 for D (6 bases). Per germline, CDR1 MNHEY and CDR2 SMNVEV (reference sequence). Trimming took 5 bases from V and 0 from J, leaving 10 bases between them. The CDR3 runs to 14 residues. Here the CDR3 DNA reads TGTGCCAGCAGTGACAGGAAGTCTAACTATGGCTACACCTTC. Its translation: CASSDRKSNYGYTF.

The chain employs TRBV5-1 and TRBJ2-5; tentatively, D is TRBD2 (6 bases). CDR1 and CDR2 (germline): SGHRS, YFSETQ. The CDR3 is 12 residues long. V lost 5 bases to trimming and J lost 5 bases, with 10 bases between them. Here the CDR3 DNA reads TGCGCCAGCAGGGAGGGGCTGGAGACCCAGTACTTC. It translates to CASREGLETQYF.

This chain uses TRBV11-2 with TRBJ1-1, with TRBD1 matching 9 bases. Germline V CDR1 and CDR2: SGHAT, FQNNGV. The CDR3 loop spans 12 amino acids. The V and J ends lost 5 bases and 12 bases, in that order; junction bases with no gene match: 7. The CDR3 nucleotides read TGTGCCAGCAGCAGGGACAGGGTAATGACTTTCTTT. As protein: CASSRDRVMTFF.

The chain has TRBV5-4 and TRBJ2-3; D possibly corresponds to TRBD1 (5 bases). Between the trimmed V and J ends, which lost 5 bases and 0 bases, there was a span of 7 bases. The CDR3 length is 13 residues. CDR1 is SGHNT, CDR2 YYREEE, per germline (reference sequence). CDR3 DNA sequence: TGTGCCAGCAGTCGACAGAGCACAGATACGCAGTATTTT. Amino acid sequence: CASSRQSTDTQYF.